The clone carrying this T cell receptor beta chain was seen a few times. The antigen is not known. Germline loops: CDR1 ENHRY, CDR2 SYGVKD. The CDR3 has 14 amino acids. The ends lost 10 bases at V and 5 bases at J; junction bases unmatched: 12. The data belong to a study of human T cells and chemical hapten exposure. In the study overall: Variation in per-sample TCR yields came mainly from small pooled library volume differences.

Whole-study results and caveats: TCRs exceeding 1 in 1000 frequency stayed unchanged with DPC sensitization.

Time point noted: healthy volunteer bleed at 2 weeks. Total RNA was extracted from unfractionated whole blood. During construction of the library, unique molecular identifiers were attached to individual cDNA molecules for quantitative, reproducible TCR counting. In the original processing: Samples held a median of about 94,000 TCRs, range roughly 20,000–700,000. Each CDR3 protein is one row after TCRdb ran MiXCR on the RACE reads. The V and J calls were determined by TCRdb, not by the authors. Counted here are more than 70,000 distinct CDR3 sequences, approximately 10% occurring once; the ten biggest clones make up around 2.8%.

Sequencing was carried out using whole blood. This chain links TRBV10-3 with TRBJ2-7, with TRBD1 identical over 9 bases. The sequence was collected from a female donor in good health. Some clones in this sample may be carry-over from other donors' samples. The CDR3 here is CATEGQGNANEQYF. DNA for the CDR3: TGTGCCACCGAGGGACAGGGTAACGCTAACGAGCAGTACTTC.